One sample yielded the 18 T cell receptor beta chains listed below, sequenced in a study of blood T cell repertoires in COVID-19. Profiling relied on immunoSEQ multiplex PCR, and the TCRdb table lists in-frame clones only, not all of them. The sample carries a few hundred thousand clones, around 86% recorded once. Source material: PBMCs or T cells enriched from blood (not recorded which). These receptors were obtained from a woman between 40 and 50 years old with acute COVID-19.

This clone appeared a few times. The chain has TRBV28 and TRBJ1-2; D perhaps matches TRBD1 (6 bases). The V gene's germline CDR1 is MDHEN and CDR2 SYDVKM. The V and J ends lost 3 bases and 4 bases respectively, with 12 bases between them. This CDR3 comprises 14 residues. CDR3 residues: CASSFAGAVYGYTF. DNA of the CDR3: TGTGCCAGCAGTTTTGCGGGGGCAGTCTATGGCTACACCTTC.

This clone was observed once. The chain uses TRBV7-8 and TRBJ2-5, with a tentative D call TRBD2 (6 bases). This CDR3 is 15 amino acids long. V lost 5 bases to trimming and J lost 5 bases, with 18 bases between them. CDR1 SGHVS and CDR2 FQNEAQ come from the germline V gene. The CDR3 here is CASSPRAGTVETQYF. The CDR3 bases are TGTGCCAGCAGCCCCCGTGCGGGAACTGTGGAGACCCAGTACTTC.

V and J are TRBV7-8 and TRBJ1-2, with 7 bases aligning to TRBD1. CDR1 is SGHVS and CDR2 is FQNEAQ in the germline V gene. The CDR3 sequence is 14 residues long. V shed 6 bases, J shed 4 bases, and the junction held 8 bases outside the gene matches. The CDR3 reads CASRSEGAGYGYTF. The CDR3 DNA reads TGTGCCAGCAGAAGCGAGGGGGCGGGCTATGGCTACACCTTC.

This clone was observed once. This chain joins TRBV18 and TRBJ2-7, with D tentatively TRBD1 (6 bases). V gave up 5 bases and J gave up 2 bases, with 7 bases separating them. Germline CDR1 reads KGHSH; CDR2 reads LQKENI. CDR3 length: 12 amino acids. In DNA form, the CDR3 reads TGTGCCAGCTCAAAGGGGGCCTACGAGCAGTACTTC. Its translation: CASSKGAYEQYF. The full variable domain, its missing parts supplied by reference TRBV18 and TRBJ2-7, is NAGVMQNPRHLVRRRGQEARLRCSPMKGHSHVYWYRQLPEEGLKFMVYLQKENIIDESGMPKERFSAEFPKEGPSILRIQQVVRGDSAAYFCASSKGAYEQYFGPGTRLTVT.

This chain connects TRBV5-6 to TRBJ2-3; D may be TRBD2 (6 bases). This CDR3 spans 19 amino acids. CDR1 and CDR2 from the germline V gene are SGHDT and YYEEEE. The ends were cut back, 0 bases at V and 2 bases at J, with 22 bases in the middle. The CDR3 nucleotides read TGTGCCAGCAGCTTGGCCCTTCCAGGCGGGGCGCGCCCCACAGATACGCAGTATTTT. It translates to CASSLALPGGARPTDTQYF.

This chain uses TRBV15 with TRBJ1-1; D gene uncertain. Germline V gene data show CDR1 as LNHNV and CDR2 as YYDKDF (reference sequence). The CDR3 spans 16 residues. V was shortened by 0 bases and J by 4 bases, with 15 bases between the two germline ends. CDR3 region: CATSRDPVGSFTEAFF. The CDR3 bases are TGTGCCACCAGCAGAGACCCCGTCGGGTCTTTCACTGAAGCTTTCTTT. Full variable domain (missing parts from reference TRBV15 and TRBJ1-1): DAMVIQNPRYQVTQFGKPVTLSCSQTLNHNVMYWYQQKSSQAPKLLFHYYDKDFNNEADTPDNFQSRRPNTSFCFLDIRSPGLGDTAMYLCATSRDPVGSFTEAFFGQGTRLTVV.

The chain has TRBV5-1 and TRBJ2-3; no firm D call. The V gene's germline CDR1 is SGHRS and CDR2 YFSETQ. The V end was cut by 2 bases, the J end by 2 bases, with 9 bases between. This CDR3 has 14 amino acids. The DNA of the CDR3 is TGCGCCAGCAGCTTCGTAACTAACACAGATACGCAGTATTTT. Translation: CASSFVTNTDTQYF.

CDR3 in amino acids: CASSTLRDASLGAEAFF. The CDR3 DNA sequence: TGTGCCAGTAGCACCCTACGAGACGCAAGTCTAGGGGCTGAAGCTTTCTTT. J is TRBJ1-1 and V is TRBV19; TRBD1 might be the D (5 bases). Trimming shortened V by 6 bases and J by 6 bases, and 26 bases separated the two germline ends. CDR1 and CDR2 from the germline V gene are LNHDA and SQIVND (reference sequence). The length of the CDR3 is 17 residues.

The CDR3 region is CASSLAVGSDSPLHF. The CDR3 DNA follows: TGTGCCAGCAGCTTAGCCGTCGGAAGCGATTCACCCCTCCACTTT. V is TRBV7-2 and J is TRBJ1-6; D gene unclear. With 0 bases removed from V and 8 bases from J, the gap between germline ends came to 11 bases. The germline CDR1 and CDR2 sequences are SGHTA and FQGNSA. This CDR3 spans 15 amino acids.

This clone has a handful of counts. The J gene is TRBJ1-2, the V gene TRBV7-2; a weak D match, TRBD1 (5 bases). The CDR3 is 13 amino acids. Germline CDR1 and CDR2: SGHTA and FQGNSA. V was trimmed by 3 bases and J by 4 bases, leaving 9 bases between them. DNA of the CDR3: TGTGCCAGCAGCTTCGACACAGGCTATGGCTACACCTTC. The encoded protein is CASSFDTGYGYTF.

J is TRBJ2-7 and V is TRBV6-5, with a tentative D call TRBD1 (6 bases). V was trimmed by 2 bases and J by 2 bases, leaving 10 bases between them. Germline CDR1 reads MNHEY; CDR2 reads SVGAGI. This CDR3 is 14 amino acids long. The DNA of the CDR3 is TGTGCCAGCAGTTACAGGGGGAACCCCTACGAGCAGTACTTC. Its protein is CASSYRGNPYEQYF.

J is TRBJ2-1 and V is TRBV5-1; D is possibly TRBD2 (7 bases). V lost 3 bases, J lost 0 bases, and 28 bases lay in between. Germline assignment: CDR1 SGHRS and CDR2 YFSETQ. The CDR3 spans 21 residues. CDR3 residues: CASSSLGGSGSTLHSYNEQFF. The CDR3 bases are TGCGCCAGCAGCTCGCTAGGGGGTAGCGGGTCCACCCTTCACTCCTACAATGAGCAGTTCTTC.

The chain joins TRBV6-6 to TRBJ2-1; TRBD1 matches at 9 bases. CDR3 size: 15 residues. The J segment lost 5 bases and the V segment lost 6 bases, leaving 8 bases of the junction unmatched. Germline CDR1 MNHNY, CDR2 SVGAGI (reference sequence). The CDR3 sequence: CASRPPGQGNNEQFF. The CDR3 coding sequence is TGTGCCAGCAGGCCTCCGGGACAGGGAAACAATGAGCAGTTCTTC.

Concerning this clone: This sample includes further DNA sequences coding for the same CDR3. V gene TRBV7-8 combines with J gene TRBJ1-2, with TRBD1 identical over 9 bases. The CDR3 has 13 residues. Trimming at V came to 6 bases and at J to 4 bases, leaving 3 bases not matched to a gene. The V gene's germline CDR1 is SGHVS and CDR2 FQNEAQ. The CDR3: CASSPDRGYGYTF. DNA of the CDR3: TGTGCCAGCAGTCCGGACAGGGGCTATGGCTACACCTTC.

The table lists this clone with a few counts. The chain joins TRBV9 to TRBJ1-5; 8 nucleotides match TRBD1. The V and J ends lost 3 bases and 3 bases, in that order; junction bases with no gene match: 8. The CDR3 spans 16 residues. Per germline, CDR1 SGDLS and CDR2 YYNGEE. CDR3 sequence: CASSAGTGLYNQPQHF. The CDR3 nucleotides are TGTGCCAGCAGCGCCGGGACAGGCCTTTACAATCAGCCCCAGCATTTT.

About this clone: Other nucleotide sequences in the sample specify the same CDR3. The J gene is TRBJ2-7, the V gene TRBV7-9, with TRBD1 identical over 8 bases. The length of the CDR3 is 14 residues. CDR1 is SEHNR, CDR2 FQNEAQ, per germline (reference sequence). The V gene end was trimmed by 6 bases and the J gene end by 6 bases; junction bases not matched to a gene: 10. The CDR3 nucleotides read TGTGCCAGCAGTTACACGGGACAGGTCCTCGAGCAGTACTTC. This sequence encodes CASSYTGQVLEQYF.

The chain joins TRBV5-4 to TRBJ2-1; 7 bases line up with TRBD1. The germline gives CDR1 SGHNT, CDR2 YYREEE (reference sequence). There are 15 residues in the CDR3. Trimming at V came to 2 bases and at J to 3 bases, leaving 5 bases not matched to a gene. The CDR3 bases are TGTGCCAGCAGCTTCCGACAGGGCCTCTACAATGAGCAGTTCTTC. It encodes CASSFRQGLYNEQFF.

This clone has a handful of counts. This chain uses TRBV5-1 with TRBJ1-1, with unresolved D. CDR1 SGHRS and CDR2 YFSETQ come from the germline V gene. This CDR3 spans 16 amino acids. The V gene lost 2 bases and the J gene lost 1 base, with 15 bases spanning the gap. CDR3 DNA sequence: TGCGCCAGCAGCTTAGGTCAGCCTAGCCAGAACACTGAAGCTTTCTTT. Translated: CASSLGQPSQNTEAFF.